This T cell receptor beta chain was observed in a study of post-analysis software for immune sequencing data. Points from the study as a whole: Compared with controls, patients had more of about 5 TRBV segments, including TRBV5-6, TRBV5-1 and TRBV20-1.

cDNA libraries for TCR beta contained unique molecular identifiers. Each CDR3 protein gets one entry after TCRdb re-called the PCR reads with MiXCR. This sample yields roughly 870,000 distinct CDR3 sequences, of which roughly 58% are seen a single time; approximately 4.2% belongs to the top ten. Comments on this clonotype: What it recognizes is unknown.

CDR3 length: 16 amino acids. Germline V gene data show CDR1 as SEHNR and CDR2 as FQNEAQ (reference sequence). The receptor was derived from a girl between 10 and 17 years old with multiple sclerosis. This chain joins TRBV7-9 and TRBJ2-7; weak D call: TRBD1 (6 bases). The DNA end favors TRBJ2-5, so the J call may be wrong. The sample was blood. CDR3 loop: CASNDYDYRVTETQYF. The CDR3, as DNA: TGTGCCAGCAACGATTACGACTACAGGGTGACGGAGACCCAGTACTTC.